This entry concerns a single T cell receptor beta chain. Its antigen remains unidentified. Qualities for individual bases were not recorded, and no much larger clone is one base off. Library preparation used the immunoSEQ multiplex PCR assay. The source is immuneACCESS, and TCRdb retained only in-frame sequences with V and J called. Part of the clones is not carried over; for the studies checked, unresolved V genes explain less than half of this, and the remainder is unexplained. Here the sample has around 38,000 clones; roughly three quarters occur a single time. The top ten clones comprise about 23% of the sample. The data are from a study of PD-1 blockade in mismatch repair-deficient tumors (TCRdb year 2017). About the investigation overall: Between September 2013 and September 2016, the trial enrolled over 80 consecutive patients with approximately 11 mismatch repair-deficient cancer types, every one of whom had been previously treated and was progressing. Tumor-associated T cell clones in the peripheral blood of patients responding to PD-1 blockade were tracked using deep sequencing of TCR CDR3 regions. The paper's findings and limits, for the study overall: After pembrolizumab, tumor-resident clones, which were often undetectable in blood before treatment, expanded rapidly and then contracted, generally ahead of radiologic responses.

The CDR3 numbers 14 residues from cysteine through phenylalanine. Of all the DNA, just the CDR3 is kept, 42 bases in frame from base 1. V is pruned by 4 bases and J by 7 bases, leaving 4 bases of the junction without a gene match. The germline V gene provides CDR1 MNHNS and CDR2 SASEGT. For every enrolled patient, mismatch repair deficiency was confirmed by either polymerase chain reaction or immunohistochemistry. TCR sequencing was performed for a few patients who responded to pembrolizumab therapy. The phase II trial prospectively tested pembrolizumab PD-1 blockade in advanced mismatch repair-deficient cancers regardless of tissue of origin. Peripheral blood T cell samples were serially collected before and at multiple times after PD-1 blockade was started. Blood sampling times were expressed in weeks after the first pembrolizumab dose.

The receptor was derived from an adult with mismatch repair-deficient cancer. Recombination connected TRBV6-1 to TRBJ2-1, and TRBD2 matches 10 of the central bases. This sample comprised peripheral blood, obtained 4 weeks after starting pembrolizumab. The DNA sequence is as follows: TGTGCCAGCAGTGCTAGCGGGAGTGGGAATGAGCAGTTCTTC. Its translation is CASSASGSGNEQFF.